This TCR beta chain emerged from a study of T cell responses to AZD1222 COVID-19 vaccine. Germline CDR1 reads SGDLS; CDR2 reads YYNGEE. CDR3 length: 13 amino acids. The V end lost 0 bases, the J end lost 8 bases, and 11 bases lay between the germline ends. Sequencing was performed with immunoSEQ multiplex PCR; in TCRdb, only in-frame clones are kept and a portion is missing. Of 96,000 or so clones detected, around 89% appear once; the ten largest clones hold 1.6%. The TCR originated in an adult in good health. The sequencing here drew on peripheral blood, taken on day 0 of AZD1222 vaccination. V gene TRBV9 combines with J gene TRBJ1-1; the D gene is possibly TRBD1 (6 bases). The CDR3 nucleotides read TGTGCCAGCAGCGTAGTTCCAGGGGTCGAAGCTTTCTTT. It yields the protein CASSVVPGVEAFF. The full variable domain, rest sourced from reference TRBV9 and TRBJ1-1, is DSGVTQTPKHLITATGQRVTLRCSPRSGDLSVYWYQQSLDQGLQFLIQYYNGEERAKGNILERFSAQQFPDLHSELNLSSLELGDSALYFCASSVVPGVEAFFGQGTRLTVV.